This entry describes one T cell receptor (beta chain). Its antigen remains unidentified. Qualities for individual bases were not recorded, and no much larger clone is one base off. The data are from a study of radiation and T cells in renal cell carcinoma (TCRdb year 2020). Background on the whole study: The samples were obtained from a clinical trial, where primary renal cell carcinomas were treated with 15 Gy stereotactic body radiation therapy and then removed by nephrectomy 4 weeks afterward. In the 40 to 55 samples combined, some 4,000,000 unique CDR3 nucleotide sequences were found, encoding about 2,700,000 unique CDR3 amino acid sequences. In total, 53 samples underwent TCR beta sequencing: roughly 25 tumors plus 27 peripheral blood samples.

The immunoSEQ kit was used, according to the manufacturer's recommendations, to generate TCR beta libraries from genomic DNA. For library preparation, a first multiplex PCR was performed with proprietary primers, followed by a second PCR in which unique barcodes were added, and bead cleanups were performed after each round. Each sample batch included a kit-provided positive control reaction and a negative control reaction. The final libraries underwent checking on an Agilent 4200 TapeStation D1000 ScreenTape, volumetric pooling, and quantification by qPCR. Sequencing ran on an Illumina NextSeq500 with a MidOutput 150-cycle cartridge, using 156 Read1 and 15 Index1 cycles with kit custom primers. The pooled library was loaded at 0.75 to 1 pM, and approximately 20% PhiX control was spiked in. Per the source publication's procedure: Vendor-processed data were analyzed in R, and a clonotype was defined as all T cells sharing the same CDR3 nucleotide sequence. For clone abundance analyses, frequencies were normalized to the 10,000 most abundant clones in each sample. Public T cell clones, which averaged fewer than five per sample, were removed prior to analysis. Tumor-enriched clonotypes and baseline blood-enriched clonotypes were defined as those with an abundance difference of at least 32-fold between compartments. A beta-binomial differential abundance model was used to identify clonotypes that expanded or contracted between blood time points. The Baroni-Urbani and Buser coefficient was used to measure tumor-blood repertoire similarity, and groups were compared with two-tailed Wilcoxon tests in R. The immuneACCESS repertoire file appears here via TCRdb, limited to in-frame rearrangements. These files lack a portion of the clones; in checked studies, under half of the deficit traces to unresolved V genes, and the cause of the others is not known. D and trimming were read from the DNA, whereas the V and J calls and clone size are those reported in that table. Across this sample there are roughly 28,000 clones, with more than 65% seen only once. Of the sample, roughly a third is held by the ten largest clones.

Interpreted using the paper, the time point label stands for: blood 2 weeks post-SBRT. Read against the paper, the sample's treatment or condition label means: 15 Gy SBRT to primary tumor, nephrectomy 4 weeks later. To follow tumor-enriched clonotypes, peripheral blood was collected serially from radiation-treated patients at baseline and again at 2 weeks and 4 weeks after SBRT. Every patient's renal cell carcinoma showed clear cell pathology. Genomic DNA for TCR sequencing was prepared using the QIAamp DNA Blood Mini Kit (Qiagen). Samples were included in the analyses only if all quality control checks were passed. The research as a whole found: Changes in the blood repertoire were not tracked past 4 weeks after treatment. An increase in top tumor clonotypes in blood was observed from baseline to 2 weeks post-radiation, followed by contraction by 4 weeks, which was taken to suggest transient expansion of tumor-resident clones. Effects of radiation dose or scheduling on the TCR repertoire could not be addressed with the single-armed trial design. Because pretreatment tumor biopsies were not available, the baseline intratumoral presence of clonotypes could not be determined.

Taken from the germline V gene (reference sequence), the CDR1 and CDR2 loops are LNHDA and SQIVND. From the cysteine through the phenylalanine, the CDR3 covers 14 amino acids. Only the CDR3 region is kept as DNA, spanning 42 bases read in frame from base 1. V and J lose 2 bases and 5 bases, and a span of 10 bases separates them. The receptor chain draws on TRBV19 and TRBJ1-5; confidence is insufficient to name the D gene. The specimen comprised blood, sampled from a patient whose treatment included radiotherapy and nephrectomy. The TCR comes from a man between 60 and 75 years old with renal cell carcinoma. Here the CDR3 is given as CASSIIGNDQPQHF. Here is the DNA: TGTGCCAGTAGTATAATAGGGAATGATCAGCCCCAGCATTTT. The reference TRBV19 and TRBJ1-5 proteins fill in what lies around the CDR3, so the full variable domain reads DGGITQSPKYLFRKEGQNVTLSCEQNLNHDAMYWYRQDPGQGLRLIYYSQIVNDFQKGDIAEGYSVSREKKESFPLTVTSAQKNPTAFYLCASSIIGNDQPQHFGDGTRLSIL.